The present TCR beta chain was sequenced within a study of T cell clones after liver transplantation. At the level of the study: Apart from three HCV-positive recipients, transplants were for non-autoimmune, non-viral reasons. Subjects received no induction therapy and standard immunosuppression until randomization at 12-24 months post-transplant.

CD3+CD4+ and CD3+CD8+ cells were FACS-sorted from thawed unstimulated PBMCs. Clones were sequenced by immunoSEQ multiplex PCR, and TCRdb holds only the in-frame ones, with some missing. The sample has tens of thousands of clones, about 81% seen once. This TCR derives from a human donor who received a liver transplant. The source material was CD4+ T cells from blood, sampled before liver transplant.

The CDR3 here is CASSLLAGLNNEQFF. The CDR3 region has the DNA TGTGCCAGCAGTTTACTAGCGGGGTTAAACAATGAGCAGTTCTTC. The rearrangement uses TRBV28 and TRBJ2-1; 9 nucleotides agree with TRBD2. Germline CDR1 reads MDHEN; CDR2 reads SYDVKM. This CDR3 contains 15 residues. Trimming took 2 bases from V and 5 from J; bases not matched to a gene: 4.